The 20 T cell receptor beta chains in this list originate from one sample, sequenced in a study of T cell repertoires in cytomegalovirus infection. No antigen is known for these receptors. One entry per CDR3 protein results from TCRdb running MiXCR on the reads. This sample carries about 6,100 distinct CDR3 sequences, around 50% of them seen once, and the ten largest clones take roughly 90%. The sample taken for sequencing was PBMCs, sequenced either directly or after in vitro stimulation (not recorded which). The receptor set was obtained from a human donor in good health (CMV status not recorded). Some clones in this sample may be carry-over from other donors' samples.

Details on this clonotype: An end of the junction does not agree with germline; a read error may underlie this. The J gene is TRBJ2-5, the V gene TRBV7-2, with TRBD2 matching over 10 bases. This CDR3 spans 19 amino acids. Germline V gives CDR1 SGHTA, CDR2 FQGNSA. Written as DNA, the CDR3 is TGTGCCAGCAGCGAAAGAGGAGCTAGCGGGAGACCCGAAGGGGAGACCCAGTACTTT. Protein sequence: CASSERGASGRPEGETQYF.

With respect to this clonotype: The CDR3 carries no conserved terminal phenylalanine or tryptophan, so it likely arises from a read error. The chain uses TRBV6-5 and TRBJ1-5; D not certain. Germline V CDR1 and CDR2: MNHEY, SVGAGI. The CDR3 loop spans 14 amino acids. The CDR3 is CARRMEQKNQPQHC. CDR3 sequence (DNA): TGTGCCCGCAGAATGGAACAGAAGAATCAGCCCCAGCATTGT.

The chain is built from TRBV18 and TRBJ1-2; no firm D call. This CDR3 has 13 residues. V was pared by 3 bases and J by 2 bases, with 7 bases between. Germline V CDR1 and CDR2: KGHSH, LQKENI. The CDR3 DNA follows: TGTGCCAGCTCACCGCGAGACAACTATGGCTACACCTTC. Translated, it gives CASSPRDNYGYTF.

In the case of this clonotype: Here the CDR3 omits its conserved ending phenylalanine or tryptophan, so a read error is the likely source. V usage is TRBV12-3 or TRBV12-4 and J usage is TRBJ1-1; possible D gene TRBD1, 5 bases. CDR3 size: 16 residues. V was clipped by 6 bases and J by 4 bases, with 21 bases between them. CDR3 nucleotides: TGTGCCAGCAGCCTCAGGGTATCCAAACATTTCACTGAAGCTTTCTTG. It codes for CASSLRVSKHFTEAFL.

V is TRBV6-2 or TRBV6-3 and J is TRBJ2-7; D not resolved. Germline lookup yields CDR1 MNHEY and CDR2 SVGEGT. The CDR3 extends over 12 amino acids. Trimming pared 7 bases from V and 10 bases from J, leaving 17 bases between. The chain's CDR3 is CASMYPRPAQYF. The CDR3 DNA sequence: TGTGCCAGCATGTACCCCCGCCCCGCCCAGTACTTC.

A note on this clonotype: The CDR3 does not close with the conserved phenylalanine or tryptophan, likely indicating a read error. The limits of the CDR3 on the DNA are not certain, so only TCRdb's listed CDR3 is given. The V gene is TRBV7-8, the J gene TRBJ2-7; the D call of TRBD1 is as the table states it, not checked on the DNA. Germline V gene data show CDR1 as SGHVS and CDR2 as FQNEAQ. The CDR3 is 14 residues long, ends included. The CDR3 protein is CASSWDTPGDEQDT.

This clonotype appeared a few times. The chain combines TRBV20-1 with TRBJ1-1; D gene unclear. CDR3 length: 12 amino acids. CDR1 DFQATT and CDR2 SNEGSKA come from the germline V gene (reference sequence). Trimming left V 2 bases short and J 3 bases short, with 7 bases between. CDR3 sequence (DNA): TGCAGTGCTAGACCCTCGGACACTGAAGCTTTCTTT. Amino acids: CSARPSDTEAFF.

In its sample, this clonotype ranks as medium-sized. V and J are TRBV20-1 and TRBJ2-3; 7 nucleotides agree with TRBD1. There are 18 residues in the CDR3. Losses at the gene ends were 3 bases for V and 6 bases for J; bases not matched to a gene: 21. Per the germline V gene, CDR1 is DFQATT and CDR2 is SNEGSKA (reference sequence). The CDR3 DNA follows: TGCAGTGCTAGGCGACTACCATCGACAGGGAGCACACAGGATACGCAGTATTTT. It encodes CSARRLPSTGSTQDTQYF.

This clonotype has more than one count but fewer than ten. A read error may produce the germline difference seen at one junction end. The chain has TRBV7-8 and TRBJ2-7; D not certain. The CDR3 totals 14 residues. Germline-derived CDR1 and CDR2 are SGHVS and FQNEAQ. The CDR3 nucleotides are TGTGCCAGCACTCCCACCCAACTAAACTACAAGCAGTACTTT. It translates to CASTPTQLNYKQYF.

V is TRBV25-1 and J is TRBJ2-7; D unclear. Germline lookup yields CDR1 MGHDK and CDR2 SYGVNS. Trimming stripped 5 bases from V and 13 bases from J, with 18 bases between. This CDR3 is 12 amino acids long. This CDR3 reads CASSLAVDDHYV. CDR3 sequence (DNA): TGTGCCAGCAGTTTGGCTGTCGACGATCATTACGTC.

This clonotype was recorded once. V gene TRBV7-8 combines with J gene TRBJ2-7; a possible D gene is TRBD1 (6 bases). Germline values: CDR1 SGHVS, CDR2 FQNEAQ. The CDR3 runs 14 residues. The V and J ends lost 6 bases and 13 bases respectively, with 25 bases between them. Here the CDR3 reads CASRWDTPDDEPYF. In nucleotides, the CDR3 is TGTGCCAGCAGATGGGACACCCCTGACGACGAGCCATACTTC.

The chain links TRBV6-8 to TRBJ2-1, with TRBD2 identical over 8 bases. The ends lost 4 bases at V and 4 bases at J; junction bases unmatched: 9. Germline V CDR1 and CDR2: MNHGY, SAAAGT. The CDR3 is 16 residues long. The CDR3 region is CASSSSGGLRYNEQFF. The CDR3 region has the DNA TGTGCCAGCAGTTCCAGCGGGGGCCTTCGTTACAATGAGCAGTTCTTC.

The genes are TRBV7-8 and TRBJ2-7, with D tentatively TRBD1 (6 bases). The V gene's germline CDR1 is SGHVS and CDR2 FQNEAQ. CDR3 length: 14 residues. Trimming took 9 bases from V and 10 from J, leaving 25 bases between them. CDR3 loop: CARCWDTPCDYQYF. CDR3 coding DNA: TGTGCCAGGTGCTGGGACACCCCTTGCGACTACCAGTACTTC.

As for this clonotype: A read error may account for a junction end that differs from germline. The V gene is TRBV19, the J gene TRBJ2-3; unclear D gene. The germline CDR1 and CDR2 sequences are LNHDA and SQIVND (reference sequence). This CDR3 contains 13 residues. The CDR3, as DNA: TGTGCCAGTAGTGCTACGAGCACAGATACTCAGGATTTT. Encoded protein: CASSATSTDTQDF. The whole variable domain, filled in from reference TRBV19 and TRBJ2-3, reads DGGITQSPKYLFRKEGQNVTLSCEQNLNHDAMYWYRQDPGQGLRLIYYSQIVNDFQKGDIAEGYSVSREKKESFPLTVTSAQKNPTAFYLCASSATSTDTQDFGPGTRLTVL.

This clonotype appeared a single time. This likely comes from a read error, as the CDR3 has no conserved phenylalanine or tryptophan at its end. The rearrangement links TRBV10-3 to TRBJ1-1; D unclear. V was pared by 6 bases and J by 3 bases, with 17 bases between. This CDR3 spans 15 amino acids. Germline CDR1 ENHRY, CDR2 SYGVKD. CDR3 protein: CAIRGFVPGDTEAFL. The CDR3 DNA reads TGTGCCATCAGAGGGTTTGTACCGGGAGACACTGAAGCTTTCTTG.

Written as DNA, the CDR3 is TGTGCCAGCCAATACCTACAGGGCGACGGGGAGACCCAGTACTTC. It codes for CASQYLQGDGETQYF. The chain carries TRBV6-5 and TRBJ2-5, with a tentative D call TRBD1 (6 bases). CDR3 length: 15 residues. CDR1 MNHEY and CDR2 SVGAGI come from the germline V gene. Trimming took 8 bases from V and 5 from J, leaving 21 bases between them.

The rearrangement joins TRBV14 to TRBJ2-5; possibly TRBD1 or TRBD2 for D (5 bases each). The CDR3 consists of 13 residues. Looked up from germline, CDR1 is SGHDN and CDR2 is FVKESK. The ends were cut back, 8 bases at V and 0 bases at J, with 10 bases in the middle. The CDR3 spells CASGGRYQETQYF. The CDR3 DNA is TGTGCCAGCGGGGGACGGTACCAAGAGACCCAGTACTTC.

This clonotype was observed at least ten times. J is TRBJ2-5 and V is TRBV4-2; perhaps TRBD2 as D (6 bases). Germline CDR1 LGHNA, CDR2 YNFKEQ. CDR3 size: 15 residues. V was trimmed by 1 base and J by 5 bases, leaving 14 bases between them. CDR3: CASSQAWVAGETQYF. For the CDR3, the DNA is TGTGCCAGCAGCCAAGCCTGGGTGGCGGGGGAGACCCAGTACTTC.

In regard to this clonotype: This may stem from a read error, because a much larger clone lies one nucleotide away. In this CDR3 the conserved last residue, phenylalanine or tryptophan, is missing, so a read error is likely. The rearrangement links TRBV7-8 to TRBJ2-7; D uncertain. Germline V gene sequence: CDR1 SGHVS, CDR2 FQNEAQ. The CDR3 loop spans 14 amino acids. Trimming removed 3 bases at V and 3 bases at J, with 12 bases between. The CDR3 DNA reads as TGTGCCAGCAGCTTGGACCCCCCTGGCTACGAGCAGTACTGC. Translation gives CASSLDPPGYEQYC.

J is TRBJ2-3 and V is TRBV5-4, with a tentative D call TRBD1 (7 bases). Germline V gene data show CDR1 as SGHNT and CDR2 as YYREEE (reference sequence). The length of the CDR3 is 18 residues. V was cut by 4 bases and J by 0 bases, with 21 bases left in between. CDR3 nucleotides: TGTGCCAGCAGCCCACAGGACGGGGGACAGCATAGCACAGATACGCAGTATTTT. This gives the protein CASSPQDGGQHSTDTQYF. Filled out from reference TRBV5-4 and TRBJ2-3, the complete variable domain reads ETGVTQSPTHLIKTRGQQVTLRCSSQSGHNTVSWYQQALGQGPQFIFQYYREEENGRGNFPPRFSGLQFPNYSSELNVNALELDDSALYLCASSPQDGGQHSTDTQYFGPGTRLTVL.